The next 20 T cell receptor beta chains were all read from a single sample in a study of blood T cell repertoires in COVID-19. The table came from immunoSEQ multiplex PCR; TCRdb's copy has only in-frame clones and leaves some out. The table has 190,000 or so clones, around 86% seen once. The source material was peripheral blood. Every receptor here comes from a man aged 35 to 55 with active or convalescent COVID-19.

The CDR3, as DNA: TGCAGCGTTGAGGAGGGGTTAGGGACAGATACGCAGTATTTT. It translates to CSVEEGLGTDTQYF. The chain combines TRBV29-1 with TRBJ2-3; TRBD2 is a possible D gene (6 bases). Trimming stripped 3 bases from V and 3 bases from J, with 13 bases between. Germline CDR1 and CDR2: SQVTM and ANQGSEA. The CDR3 totals 14 residues.

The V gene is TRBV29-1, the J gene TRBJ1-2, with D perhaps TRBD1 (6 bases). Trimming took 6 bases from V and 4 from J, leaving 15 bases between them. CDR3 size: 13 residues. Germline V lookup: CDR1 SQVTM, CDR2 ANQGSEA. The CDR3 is CSVKQQGGYGYTF. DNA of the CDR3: TGCAGCGTGAAGCAACAGGGTGGCTATGGCTACACCTTC. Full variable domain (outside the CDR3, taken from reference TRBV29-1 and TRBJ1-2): SAVISQKPSRDICQRGTSLTIQCQVDSQVTMMFWYRQQPGQSLTLIATANQGSEATYESGFVIDKFPISRPNLTFSTLTVSNMSPEDSSIYLCSVKQQGGYGYTFGSGTRLTVV.

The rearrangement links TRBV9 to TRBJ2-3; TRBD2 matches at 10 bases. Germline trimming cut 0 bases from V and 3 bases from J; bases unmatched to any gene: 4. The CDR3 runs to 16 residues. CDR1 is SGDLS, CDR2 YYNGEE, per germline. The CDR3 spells CASSVETSGRTDTQYF. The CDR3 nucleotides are TGTGCCAGCAGCGTAGAGACTAGCGGGCGAACAGATACGCAGTATTTT.

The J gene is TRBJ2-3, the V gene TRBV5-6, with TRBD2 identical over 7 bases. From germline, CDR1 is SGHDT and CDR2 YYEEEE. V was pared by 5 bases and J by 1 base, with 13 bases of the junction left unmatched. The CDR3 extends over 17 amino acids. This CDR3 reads CASSSGGRRARTDTQYF. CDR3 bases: TGTGCCAGCAGTTCCGGGGGGAGAAGGGCTCGCACAGATACGCAGTATTTT.

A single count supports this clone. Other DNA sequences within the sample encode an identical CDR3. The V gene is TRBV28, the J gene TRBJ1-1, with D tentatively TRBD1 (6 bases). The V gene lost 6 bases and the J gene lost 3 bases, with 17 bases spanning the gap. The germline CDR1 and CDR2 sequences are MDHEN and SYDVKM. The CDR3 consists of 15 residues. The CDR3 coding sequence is TGTGCCAGCAGCCCCCGGGGGGGCGGGTACACTGAAGCTTTCTTT. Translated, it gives CASSPRGGGYTEAFF. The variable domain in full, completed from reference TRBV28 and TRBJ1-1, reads DVKVTQSSRYLVKRTGEKVFLECVQDMDHENMFWYRQDPGLGLRLIYFSYDVKMKEKGDIPEGYSVSREKKERFSLILESASTNQTSMYLCASSPRGGGYTEAFFGQGTRLTVV.

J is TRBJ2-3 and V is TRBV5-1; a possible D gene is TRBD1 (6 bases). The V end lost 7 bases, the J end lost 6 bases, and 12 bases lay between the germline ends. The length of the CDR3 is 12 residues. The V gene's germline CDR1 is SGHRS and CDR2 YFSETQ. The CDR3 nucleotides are TGCGCCAGCTACCAGAGGGGGGATACGCAGTATTTT. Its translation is CASYQRGDTQYF.

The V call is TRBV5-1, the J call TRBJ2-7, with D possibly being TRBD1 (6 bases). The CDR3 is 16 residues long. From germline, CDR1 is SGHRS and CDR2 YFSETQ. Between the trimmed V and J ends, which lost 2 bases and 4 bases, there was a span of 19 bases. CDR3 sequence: CASSLTAGQGLYEQYF. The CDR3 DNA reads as TGCGCCAGCAGCTTAACCGCGGGTCAGGGGCTTTACGAGCAGTACTTC.

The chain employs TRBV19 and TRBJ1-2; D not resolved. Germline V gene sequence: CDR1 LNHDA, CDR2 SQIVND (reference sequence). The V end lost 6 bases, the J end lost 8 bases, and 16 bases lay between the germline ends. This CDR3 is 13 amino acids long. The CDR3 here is CASRETPARGYTF. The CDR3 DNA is TGTGCCAGTAGGGAGACCCCGGCTAGAGGCTACACCTTC.

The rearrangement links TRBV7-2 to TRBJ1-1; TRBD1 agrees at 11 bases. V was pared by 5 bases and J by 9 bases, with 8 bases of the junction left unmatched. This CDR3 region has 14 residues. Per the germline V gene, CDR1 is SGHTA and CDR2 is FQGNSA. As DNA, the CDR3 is TGTGCCAGCAGCGAGGACAGGGGGCCCACAAAAGCTTTCTTT. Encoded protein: CASSEDRGPTKAFF. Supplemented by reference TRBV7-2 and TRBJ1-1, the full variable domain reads GAGVSQSPSNKVTEKGKDVELRCDPISGHTALYWYRQSLGQGLEFLIYFQGNSAPDKSGLPSDRFSAERTGGSVSTLTIQRTQQEDSAVYLCASSEDRGPTKAFFGQGTRLTVV.

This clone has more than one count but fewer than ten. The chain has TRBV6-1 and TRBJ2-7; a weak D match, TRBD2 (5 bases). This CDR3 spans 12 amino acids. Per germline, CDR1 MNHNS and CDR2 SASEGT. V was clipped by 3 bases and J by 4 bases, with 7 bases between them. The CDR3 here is CASSDGVYEQYF. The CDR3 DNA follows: TGTGCCAGCAGTGACGGGGTTTACGAGCAGTACTTC.

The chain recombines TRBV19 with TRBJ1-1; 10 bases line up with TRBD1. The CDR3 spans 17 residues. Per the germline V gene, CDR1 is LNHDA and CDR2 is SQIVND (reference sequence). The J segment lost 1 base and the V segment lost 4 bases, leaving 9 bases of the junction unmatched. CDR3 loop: CASSNAGTGVSNTEAFF. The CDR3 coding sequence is TGTGCCAGTAGTAACGCCGGGACAGGGGTTTCGAACACTGAAGCTTTCTTT.

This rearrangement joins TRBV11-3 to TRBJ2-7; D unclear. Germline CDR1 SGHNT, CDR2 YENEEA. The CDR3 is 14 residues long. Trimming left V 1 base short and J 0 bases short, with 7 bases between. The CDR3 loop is CASSLGQVSYEQYF. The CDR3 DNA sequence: TGTGCCAGCAGCTTAGGGCAGGTCTCCTACGAGCAGTACTTC.

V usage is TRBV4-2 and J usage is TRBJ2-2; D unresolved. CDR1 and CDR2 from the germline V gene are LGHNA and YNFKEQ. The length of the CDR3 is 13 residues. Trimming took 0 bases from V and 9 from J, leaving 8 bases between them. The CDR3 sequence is CASSQDLERELFF. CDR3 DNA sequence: TGTGCCAGCAGCCAAGATCTGGAGCGGGAGCTGTTTTTT.

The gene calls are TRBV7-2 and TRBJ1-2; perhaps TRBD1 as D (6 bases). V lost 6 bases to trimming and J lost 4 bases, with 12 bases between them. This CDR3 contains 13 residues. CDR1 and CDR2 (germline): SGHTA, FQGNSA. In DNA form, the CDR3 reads TGTGCCAGCAGTCAACAGGGCGGCTATGGCTACACCTTC. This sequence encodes CASSQQGGYGYTF.

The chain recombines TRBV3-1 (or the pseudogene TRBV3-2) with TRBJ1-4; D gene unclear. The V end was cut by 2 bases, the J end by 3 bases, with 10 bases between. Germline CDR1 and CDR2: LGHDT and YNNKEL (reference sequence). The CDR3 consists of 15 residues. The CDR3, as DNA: TGTGCCAGCAGCCAATTCAGGACTGCTAATGAAAAACTGTTTTTT. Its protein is CASSQFRTANEKLFF.

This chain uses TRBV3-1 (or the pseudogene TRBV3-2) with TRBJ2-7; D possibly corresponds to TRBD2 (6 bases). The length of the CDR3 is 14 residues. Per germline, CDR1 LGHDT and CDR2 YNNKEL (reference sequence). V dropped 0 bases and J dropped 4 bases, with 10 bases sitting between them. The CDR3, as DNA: TGTGCCAGCAGCCAAGATTGGGGGAGGTACGAGCAGTACTTC. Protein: CASSQDWGRYEQYF.

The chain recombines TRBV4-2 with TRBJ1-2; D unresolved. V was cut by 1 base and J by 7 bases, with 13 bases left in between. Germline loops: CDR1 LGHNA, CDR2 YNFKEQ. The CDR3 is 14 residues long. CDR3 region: CASSQGEEGSGYTF. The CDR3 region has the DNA TGTGCCAGCAGCCAAGGAGAGGAGGGATCTGGCTACACCTTC.

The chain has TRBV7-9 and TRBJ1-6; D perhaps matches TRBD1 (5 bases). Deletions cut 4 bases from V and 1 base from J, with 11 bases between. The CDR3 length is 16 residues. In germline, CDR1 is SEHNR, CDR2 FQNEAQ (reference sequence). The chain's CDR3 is CASSSQGGSYNSPLHF. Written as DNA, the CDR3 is TGTGCCAGCAGCTCTCAGGGAGGGTCCTATAATTCACCCCTCCACTTT.

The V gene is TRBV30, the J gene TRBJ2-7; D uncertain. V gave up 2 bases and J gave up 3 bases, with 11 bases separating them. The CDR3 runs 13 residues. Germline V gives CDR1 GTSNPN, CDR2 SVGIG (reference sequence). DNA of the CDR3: TGTGCCTGGAGTCCGAGTGAGAACTACGAGCAGTACTTC. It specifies CAWSPSENYEQYF.

The CDR3 here is CASSRDRGRNEQFF. In nucleotides, the CDR3 is TGCGCCAGCAGCAGGGACAGGGGACGCAATGAGCAGTTCTTC. The chain joins TRBV10-1 to TRBJ2-1, with 10 positions matching TRBD1. Trimming cost V 6 bases and J 6 bases; bases outside gene matches: 5. The CDR3 spans 14 residues. CDR1 is WNHNN and CDR2 is SYGVQD in the germline V gene (reference sequence).